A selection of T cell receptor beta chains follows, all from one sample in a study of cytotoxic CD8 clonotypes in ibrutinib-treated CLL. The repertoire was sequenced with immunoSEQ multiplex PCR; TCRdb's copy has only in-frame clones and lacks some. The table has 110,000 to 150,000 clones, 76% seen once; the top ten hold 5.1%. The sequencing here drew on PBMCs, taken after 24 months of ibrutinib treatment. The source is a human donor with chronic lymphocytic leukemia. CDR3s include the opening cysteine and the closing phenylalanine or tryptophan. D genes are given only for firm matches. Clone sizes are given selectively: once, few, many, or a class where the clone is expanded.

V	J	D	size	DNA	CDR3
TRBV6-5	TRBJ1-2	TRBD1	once	TGTGCCAGCACCAAGGGGGCATCTGGCTACACCTTC	CASTKGASGYTF
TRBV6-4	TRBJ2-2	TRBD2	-	TGTGCCAGCAGTGACGGGCTAGCGGGAGGGCGGGGCACCGGGGAGCTGTTTTTT	CASSDGLAGGRGTGELFF
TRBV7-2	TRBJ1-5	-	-	TGTGCCAGCAGTGCAGGGTATAGCAATCAGCCCCAGCATTTT	CASSAGYSNQPQHF
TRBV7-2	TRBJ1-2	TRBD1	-	TGTGCCAGCAGCTTAGGGAGGACAGGAGGCTACACCTTC	CASSLGRTGGYTF
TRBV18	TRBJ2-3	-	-	TGTGCCAGCTCACCCCGGGTAGCGCTTAGCACAGATACGCAGTATTTT	CASSPRVALSTDTQYF
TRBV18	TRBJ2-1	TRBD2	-	TGTGCCAGCTCGCAACTAGCGGGAGGGCCCGGGGAGCAGTTCTTC	CASSQLAGGPGEQFF
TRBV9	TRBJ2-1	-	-	TGTGCCAGCAGCGCGACGAACAATGAGCAGTTCTTC	CASSATNNEQFF
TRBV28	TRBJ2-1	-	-	TGTGCCAGCAGTTTATTTGGAGAATACAATGAGCAGTTCTTC	CASSLFGEYNEQFF
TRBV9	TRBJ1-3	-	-	TGTGCCAGCAGCGCACACCTGGTTGAGTCCGGAAACACCATATATTTT	CASSAHLVESGNTIYF
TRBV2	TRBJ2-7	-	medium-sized	TGTGCCAGCAGACACAGGTTGGTTCGGTCCTACGAGCAGTACTTC	CASRHRLVRSYEQYF
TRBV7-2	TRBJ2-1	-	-	TGTGCCAGCAGCTTCTCCGCAGGGTTCCACAATGAGCAGTTCTTC	CASSFSAGFHNEQFF
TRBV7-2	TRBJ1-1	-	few	TGTGCCAGCAGCGCCTACCGGGAAGAAGCTTTCTTT	CASSAYREEAFF
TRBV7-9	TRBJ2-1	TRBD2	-	TGTGCCAGCAGCTTACGACTGGTAGCGGGGGGCCATGAGCAGTTCTTC	CASSLRLVAGGHEQFF
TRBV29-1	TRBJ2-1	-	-	TGCAGCGTTGAAGGGACCGCCCCCAATGAGCAGTTCTTC	CSVEGTAPNEQFF
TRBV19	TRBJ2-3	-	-	TGTGCCAGTAGTACCTTGGGGGACACAGATACGCAGTATTTT	CASSTLGDTDTQYF
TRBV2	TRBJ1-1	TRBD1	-	TGTGCCAGCAGCGAACAGGGGGCGCCGAAAGCTTTCTTT	CASSEQGAPKAFF
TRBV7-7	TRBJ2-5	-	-	TGTGCCAGCAGCCCAGTGGGGACCCCCGGGGAGACCCAGTACTTC	CASSPVGTPGETQYF
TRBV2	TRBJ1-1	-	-	TGTGCCAGCAGCCCGTGGGAGGGGCTCGAGGGGGAAGCTTTCTTT	CASSPWEGLEGEAFF
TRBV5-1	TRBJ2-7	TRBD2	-	TGCGCCAGCAGCCCCTTAGCGGGACCCACTACAGTGCAGTACTTC	CASSPLAGPTTVQYF
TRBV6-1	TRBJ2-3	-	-	TGTGCCAGCGGGCAGGACCTGGCCGATACGCAGTATTTT	CASGQDLADTQYF
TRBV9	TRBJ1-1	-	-	TGTGCCAGCTCCCGAGGCGGGAACACTGAAGCTTTCTTT	CASSRGGNTEAFF